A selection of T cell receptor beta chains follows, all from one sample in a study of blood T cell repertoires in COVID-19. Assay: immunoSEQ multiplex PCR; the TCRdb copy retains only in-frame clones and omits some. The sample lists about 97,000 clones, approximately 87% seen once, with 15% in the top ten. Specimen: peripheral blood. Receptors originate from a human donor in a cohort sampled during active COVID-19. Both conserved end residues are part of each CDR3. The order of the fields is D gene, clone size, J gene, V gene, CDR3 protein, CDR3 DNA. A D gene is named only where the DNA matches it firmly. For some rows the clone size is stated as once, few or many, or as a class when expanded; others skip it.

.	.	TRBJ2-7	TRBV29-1	CSVEYPYNPYEQYF	TGCAGCGTTGAATATCCGTACAACCCCTACGAGCAGTACTTC
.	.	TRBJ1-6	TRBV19	CASSIDWTPSSYNSPLHF	TGTGCCAGTAGTATAGATTGGACACCGAGCTCCTATAATTCACCCCTCCACTTT
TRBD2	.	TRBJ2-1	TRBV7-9	CASSYNLAGGDNEQFF	TGTGCCAGCAGCTACAATCTAGCGGGGGGAGACAATGAGCAGTTCTTC
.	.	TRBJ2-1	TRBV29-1	CSVAPQGSYNEQFF	TGCAGCGTTGCCCCCCAGGGATCCTACAATGAGCAGTTCTTC
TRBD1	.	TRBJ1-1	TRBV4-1	CASSQQTGMNTEAFF	TGCGCCAGCAGCCAACAGACAGGGATGAACACTGAAGCTTTCTTT
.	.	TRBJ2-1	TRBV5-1	CASSLSVPINEQFF	TGCGCCAGCAGCTTGTCAGTCCCGATCAATGAGCAGTTCTTC
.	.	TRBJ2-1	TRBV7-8	CASSLLSPRLGRSSYNEQFF	TGTGCCAGCAGCTTACTTAGCCCGAGGCTAGGCCGAAGCTCCTACAATGAGCAGTTCTTC
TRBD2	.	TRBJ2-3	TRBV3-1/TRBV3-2	CASRTSGARTDTQYF	TGTGCCAGCAGGACTAGCGGAGCCCGCACAGATACGCAGTATTTT
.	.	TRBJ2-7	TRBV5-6	CASSSRGSYEQYF	TGTGCCAGCAGCTCCCGGGGCTCCTACGAGCAGTACTTC
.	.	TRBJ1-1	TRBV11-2	CASSLAPYTEAFF	TGTGCCAGCAGCTTAGCCCCCTACACTGAAGCTTTCTTT
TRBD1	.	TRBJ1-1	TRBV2	CASSEVSTGGYTEAFF	TGTGCCAGCAGTGAAGTGTCGACAGGGGGATACACTGAAGCTTTCTTT
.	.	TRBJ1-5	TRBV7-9	CASSPGFSSNQPQHF	TGTGCCAGCAGCCCCGGTTTCTCCAGCAATCAGCCCCAGCATTTT
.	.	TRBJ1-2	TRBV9	CAGSRGNYGYTF	TGTGCCGGGTCCCGGGGGAACTATGGCTACACCTTC
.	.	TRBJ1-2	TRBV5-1	CASSLIGNNYGYTF	TGCGCCAGCAGCTTGATCGGTAATAACTATGGCTACACCTTC
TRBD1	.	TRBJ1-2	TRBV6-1	CASSEIEGQGRDTF	TGTGCCAGCAGTGAAATCGAGGGACAGGGAAGGGACACCTTC
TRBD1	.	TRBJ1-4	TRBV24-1	CATSDLGAYRGQNEKLFF	TGTGCCACCAGTGACCTGGGGGCTTACAGGGGGCAAAATGAAAAACTGTTTTTT
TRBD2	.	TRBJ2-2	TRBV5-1	CASRGGVSNTGELFF	TGCGCCAGCCGGGGGGGCGTTTCAAACACCGGGGAGCTGTTTTTT
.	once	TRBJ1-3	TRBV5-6	CASSLDRVDTIYF	TGTGCCAGCAGCTTGGACAGGGTAGACACCATATATTTT
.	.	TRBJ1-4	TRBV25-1	CASNERGGEEKLFF	TGTGCCAGCAACGAGAGGGGGGGGGAAGAAAAACTGTTTTTT
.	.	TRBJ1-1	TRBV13	CASSTRQGMNTEAFF	TGTGCCAGCAGCACCCGGCAGGGGATGAACACTGAAGCTTTCTTT
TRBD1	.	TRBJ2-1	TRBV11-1	CASSLARTGGYRDNEQFF	TGTGCCAGCAGCTTAGCGAGGACAGGGGGTTATCGGGACAATGAGCAGTTCTTC
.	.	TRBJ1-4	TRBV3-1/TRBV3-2	CASSHDRSTTNEKLFF	TGTGCCAGCAGCCATGACAGGTCAACAACTAATGAAAAACTGTTTTTT
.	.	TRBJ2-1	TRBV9	CASSVAASSHNEQFF	TGTGCCAGCAGCGTAGCGGCTAGCTCCCACAATGAGCAGTTCTTC
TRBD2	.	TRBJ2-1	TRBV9	CASSGGRASGTLSSYNEQFF	TGTGCCAGCAGCGGGGGGCGGGCTAGCGGGACCCTTAGCTCCTACAATGAGCAGTTCTTC
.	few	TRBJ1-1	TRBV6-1	CASSEMDTMNTEAFF	TGTGCCAGCAGTGAAATGGACACCATGAACACTGAAGCTTTCTTT
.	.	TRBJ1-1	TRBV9	CASSAGTLNTEAFF	TGTGCCAGCAGCGCCGGGACACTAAACACTGAAGCTTTCTTT
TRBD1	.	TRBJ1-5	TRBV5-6	CASSYGQGVSTQHF	TGTGCCAGCAGCTATGGACAGGGGGTTTCGACCCAGCATTTT
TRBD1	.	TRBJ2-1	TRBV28	CASSLGGTGGLQFF	TGTGCCAGCAGTTTAGGAGGGACAGGGGGATTGCAGTTCTTC
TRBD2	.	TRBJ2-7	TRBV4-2	CASSQDPGTNLYEQYF	TGTGCCAGCAGCCAAGATCCCGGGACTAACCTATACGAGCAGTACTTC
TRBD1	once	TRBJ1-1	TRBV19	CASTKGGQGDTEAFF	TGTGCCAGTACCAAGGGGGGACAGGGGGACACTGAAGCTTTCTTT
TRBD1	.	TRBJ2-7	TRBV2	CASRWTGAYYEQYF	TGTGCCAGCAGGTGGACAGGGGCGTACTACGAGCAGTACTTC
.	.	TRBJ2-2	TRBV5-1	CASSLIVSGELFF	TGCGCCAGCAGCTTGATAGTTTCCGGGGAGCTGTTTTTT
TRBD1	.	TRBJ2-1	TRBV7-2	CASSLVTGGNYNEQFF	TGTGCCAGCAGCTTGGTAACAGGGGGGAATTACAATGAGCAGTTCTTC
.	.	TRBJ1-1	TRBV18	CASSPQDTGSMNTEAFF	TGTGCCAGCTCACCCCAAGACACCGGGAGTATGAACACTGAAGCTTTCTTT
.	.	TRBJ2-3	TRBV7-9	CASSSTWADTQYF	TGTGCCAGCAGCTCGACTTGGGCAGATACGCAGTATTTT
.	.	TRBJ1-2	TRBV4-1	CASSQSDSVNYGYTF	TGCGCCAGCAGCCAATCGGACTCGGTGAACTATGGCTACACCTTC
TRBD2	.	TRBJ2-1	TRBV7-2	CASSFSAGGGYNEQFF	TGTGCCAGCAGCTTTAGCGCGGGAGGGGGCTACAATGAGCAGTTCTTC
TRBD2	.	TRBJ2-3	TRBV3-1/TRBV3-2	CASSGLAGGSGTDTQYF	TGTGCCAGCAGTGGGCTAGCGGGGGGTTCGGGCACAGATACGCAGTATTTT
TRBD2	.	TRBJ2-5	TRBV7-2	CASSLVAGGIQETQYF	TGTGCCAGCAGCTTAGTAGCGGGAGGTATCCAAGAGACCCAGTACTTC
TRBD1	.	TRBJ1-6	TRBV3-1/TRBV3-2	CASSQDLAGGYSPLHF	TGTGCCAGCAGCCAAGATCTGGCAGGGGGCTATTCACCCCTCCACTTT
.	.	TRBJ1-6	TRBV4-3	CASSQEGQISSYNSPLHF	TGCGCCAGCAGCCAAGAGGGGCAGATCAGCTCCTATAATTCACCCCTCCACTTT
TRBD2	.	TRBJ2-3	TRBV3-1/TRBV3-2	CATRTSGVHTQYF	TGTGCCACACGGACTAGCGGGGTTCATACGCAGTATTTT
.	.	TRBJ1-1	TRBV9	CASSPSRGRNTEAFF	TGTGCCAGCAGCCCTTCGAGAGGGCGGAACACTGAAGCTTTCTTT
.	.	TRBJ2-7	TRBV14	CASSQQGLGEQYF	TGTGCCAGCAGCCAACAGGGGTTGGGGGAGCAGTACTTC
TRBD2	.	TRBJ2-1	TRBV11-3	CASSPSLAGLGLNEQFF	TGTGCCAGCAGCCCGTCATTAGCGGGACTCGGTTTGAATGAGCAGTTCTTC
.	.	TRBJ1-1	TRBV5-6	CASSFGQYTEAFF	TGTGCCAGCAGCTTCGGACAGTACACTGAAGCTTTCTTT
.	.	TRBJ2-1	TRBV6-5	CASRLTEGAYNEQFF	TGTGCCAGCAGATTGACAGAAGGGGCCTACAATGAGCAGTTCTTC
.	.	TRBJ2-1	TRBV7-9	CASSLAPRNNEQFF	TGTGCCAGCAGCTTAGCGCCGAGAAACAATGAGCAGTTCTTC
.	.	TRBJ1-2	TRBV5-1	CASSLGRDNYGYTF	TGCGCCAGCAGCTTGGGGAGGGATAACTATGGCTACACCTTC
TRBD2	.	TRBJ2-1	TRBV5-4	CASSLGTTYNEQFF	TGTGCCAGCAGCTTAGGGACTACTTACAATGAGCAGTTCTTC
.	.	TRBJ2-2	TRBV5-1	CASSLEGSTGELFF	TGCGCCAGCAGCTTGGAAGGGAGCACCGGGGAGCTGTTTTTT
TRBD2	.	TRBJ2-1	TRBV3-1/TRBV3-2	CASSQTGGLAGVPLTSYNEQFF	TGTGCCAGCAGCCAAACCGGGGGACTAGCGGGGGTACCCTTAACCTCCTACAATGAGCAGTTCTTC